This T cell receptor (beta chain) was documented in a study of T cells in tumors after PD-1 blockade. Study-level background: Prior checkpoint blockade, systemic immunosuppressant use, or anti-cancer therapy within 4 weeks excluded patients.

Profiling relied on immunoSEQ multiplex PCR, and the TCRdb table lists in-frame clones only, not all of them. This sample has some 66,000 clones, with around 74% found just once. The germline CDR1 and CDR2 sequences are MDHEN and SYDVKM. The CDR3 loop spans 13 amino acids. V gave up 6 bases and J gave up 2 bases, with 11 bases separating them. The sequencing used PBMCs, collected after anti-PD-1 treatment. The clonotype was recovered from a human donor with basal cell carcinoma. This chain joins TRBV28 and TRBJ2-7; D might be TRBD2 (6 bases). The CDR3 nucleotides read TGTGCCAGCAGGCGGGACTTTCCCTACGAGCAGTACTTC. Residues: CASRRDFPYEQYF.